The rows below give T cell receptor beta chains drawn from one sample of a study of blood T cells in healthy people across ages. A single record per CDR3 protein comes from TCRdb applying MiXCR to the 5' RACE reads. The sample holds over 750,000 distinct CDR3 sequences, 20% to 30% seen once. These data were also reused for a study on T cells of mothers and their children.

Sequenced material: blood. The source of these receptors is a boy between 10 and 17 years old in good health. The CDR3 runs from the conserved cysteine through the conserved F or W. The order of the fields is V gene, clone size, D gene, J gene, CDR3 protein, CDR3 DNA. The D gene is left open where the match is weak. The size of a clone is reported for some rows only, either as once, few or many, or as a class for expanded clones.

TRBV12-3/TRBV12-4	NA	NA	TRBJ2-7	CASSDSDLYEQYF	TGTGCCAGCAGCGACAGTGATCTCTACGAGCAGTACTTC
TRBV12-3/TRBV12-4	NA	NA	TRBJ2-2	CASRQLGAGELFF	TGTGCCAGCAGACAACTAGGGGCCGGGGAGCTGTTTTTT
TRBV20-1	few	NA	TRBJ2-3	CSARNSALADTQYF	TGCAGTGCTAGAAATAGCGCATTGGCAGATACGCAGTATTTT
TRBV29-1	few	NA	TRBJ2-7	CSVLETYEQYF	TGCAGCGTTTTGGAGACCTACGAGCAGTACTTC
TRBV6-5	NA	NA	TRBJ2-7	CASSISGTREYF	TGTGCCAGCAGCATCTCCGGGACCCGGGAGTACTTC
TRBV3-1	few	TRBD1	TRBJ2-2	CASSQEVWRQGDTGELFF	TGTGCCAGCAGCCAAGAGGTTTGGAGACAGGGAGACACCGGGGAGCTGTTTTTT
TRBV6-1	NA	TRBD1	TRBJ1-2	CASRGTGEYGYTF	TGTGCCAGCAGAGGGACAGGGGAGTATGGCTACACCTTC
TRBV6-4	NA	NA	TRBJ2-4	CASSATAGDIQYF	TGTGCCAGCAGTGCTACAGCCGGAGACATTCAGTACTTC
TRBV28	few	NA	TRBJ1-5	CACSLAPPGNQPQHF	TGTGCCTGCAGTTTAGCACCCCCCGGCAATCAGCCCCAGCATTTT
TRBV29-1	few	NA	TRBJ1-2	CSVPNALKGQPNYGYTF	TGCAGCGTACCAAACGCCCTAAAGGGCCAACCAAACTATGGCTACACCTTC
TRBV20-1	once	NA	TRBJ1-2	CSATRASRVGYTF	TGCAGTGCAACTCGAGCCTCCCGGGTAGGCTACACCTTC
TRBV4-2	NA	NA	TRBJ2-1	CASSQTSGAVREAVYNEQFF	TGTGCCAGCAGCCAGACATCAGGGGCAGTCCGGGAGGCGGTGTACAATGAGCAGTTCTTC
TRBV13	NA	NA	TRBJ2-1	CASSSPEGVSNEQFF	TGTGCCAGCAGCTCCCCCGAGGGGGTGTCAAATGAGCAGTTCTTC
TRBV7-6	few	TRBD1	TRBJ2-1	CASRTGSYNEQFF	TGTGCCAGCAGGACAGGGTCCTACAATGAGCAGTTCTTC
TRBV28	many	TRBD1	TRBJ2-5	CASSHRTGQETQYF	TGTGCCAGCAGCCATAGGACAGGGCAAGAGACCCAGTACTTC
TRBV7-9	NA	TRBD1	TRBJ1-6	CASSRQTGGNSPLHF	TGTGCCAGCAGCCGGCAGACAGGGGGGAATTCACCCCTCCACTTT
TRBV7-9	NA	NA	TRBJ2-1	CASTTQPSSTYNEQFF	TGTGCCAGCACCACGCAGCCTAGTTCTACCTACAATGAGCAGTTCTTC
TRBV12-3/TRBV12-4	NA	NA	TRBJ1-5	CASSTQGPYSNQPQHF	TGTGCCAGCAGCACTCAGGGGCCTTATAGCAATCAGCCCCAGCATTTT
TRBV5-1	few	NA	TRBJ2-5	CASSLRTRRNRGSRYKETQYF	TGCGCCAGCAGCTTGAGGACCCGGCGGAATCGGGGCTCCCGTTATAAGGAGACCCAGTACTTC
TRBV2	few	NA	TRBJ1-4	CASSHPGETNEKLFF	TGTGCCAGCAGCCACCCAGGGGAGACTAATGAAAAACTGTTTTTT
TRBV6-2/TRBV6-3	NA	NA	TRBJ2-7	CASSYSNRDYEQYF	TGTGCCAGCAGTTACTCGAACAGGGACTACGAGCAGTACTTC
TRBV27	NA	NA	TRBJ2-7	CASSLISGEPYEQYF	TGTGCCAGCAGTTTAATTAGCGGAGAGCCTTACGAGCAGTACTTC
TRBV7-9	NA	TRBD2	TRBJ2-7	CASSSSGGAEQYF	TGTGCCAGCAGCTCGAGCGGGGGGGCCGAGCAGTACTTC
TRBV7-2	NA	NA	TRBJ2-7	CASSLGVQGTSEYF	TGTGCCAGCAGCCTAGGGGTCCAGGGGACGTCGGAGTACTTC
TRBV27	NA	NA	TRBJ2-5	CASGNIGDTKETQYF	TGTGCCAGCGGTAATATAGGGGACACAAAAGAGACCCAGTACTTC
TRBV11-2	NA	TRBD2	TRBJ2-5	CASSLELAGGGETQYF	TGTGCCAGCAGCTTAGAACTAGCGGGGGGAGGGGAGACCCAGTACTTC
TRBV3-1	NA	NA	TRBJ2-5	CASSRRDLPAETQYF	TGTGCCAGCAGCCGACGGGACCTCCCAGCAGAGACCCAGTACTTC
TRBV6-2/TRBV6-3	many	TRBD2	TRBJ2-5	CASGRGTQYF	TGTGCCAGCGGGAGGGGGACCCAGTACTTC
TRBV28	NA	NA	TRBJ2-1	CASSPRTPRGNEQFF	TGTGCCAGCAGTCCCCGGACCCCGAGGGGGAATGAGCAGTTCTTC
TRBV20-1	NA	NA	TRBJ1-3	CSASRGRSSGNTIYF	TGCAGTGCTAGTCGGGGCAGGAGCTCTGGAAACACCATATATTTT
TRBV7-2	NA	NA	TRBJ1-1	CASSPLTLGAFF	TGTGCCAGCAGCCCCTTGACGTTAGGAGCTTTCTTT
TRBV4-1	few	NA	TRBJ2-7	CASSQDRVLQQYF	TGCGCCAGCAGCCAAGATCGTGTGTTGCAGCAGTACTTC
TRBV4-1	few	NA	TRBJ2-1	CASSHWFSGSSYNEQFF	TGCGCCAGCAGCCACTGGTTTAGCGGAAGCTCCTACAATGAGCAGTTCTTC
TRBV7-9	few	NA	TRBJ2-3	CASSWGVTDTQYF	TGTGCCAGCAGCTGGGGGGTCACAGATACGCAGTATTTT
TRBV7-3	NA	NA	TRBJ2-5	CASSILPQETQYF	TGTGCCAGCAGCATCCTTCCGCAAGAGACCCAGTACTTC